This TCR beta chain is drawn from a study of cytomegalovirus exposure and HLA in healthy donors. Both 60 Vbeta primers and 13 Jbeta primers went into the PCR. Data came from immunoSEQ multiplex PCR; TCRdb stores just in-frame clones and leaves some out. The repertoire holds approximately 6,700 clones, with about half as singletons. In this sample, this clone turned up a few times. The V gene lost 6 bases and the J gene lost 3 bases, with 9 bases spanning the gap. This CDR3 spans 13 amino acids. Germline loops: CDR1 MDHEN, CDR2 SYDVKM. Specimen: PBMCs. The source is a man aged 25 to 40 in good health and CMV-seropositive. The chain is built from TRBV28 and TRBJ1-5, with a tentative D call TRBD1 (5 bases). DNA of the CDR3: TGTGCCAGCAGAGACAGTGTCAATCAGCCCCAGCATTTT. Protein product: CASRDSVNQPQHF.